This TCR beta chain was sequenced during a study of T cells in Graves' hyperthyroidism and ophthalmopathy. General study results and limits: Most expanded thyroid clonotypes above 0.001 recurred in blood.

The V end was cut by 5 bases, the J end by 0 bases, with 8 bases between. The CDR3 runs 15 residues. Germline assignment: CDR1 LNHDA and CDR2 SQIVND (reference sequence). The study left out patients who had uncontrolled infection, other autoimmune disease, pregnancy or lactation. Clinical symptoms, serum thyroxine and TRAb, thyroid ultrasound and orbital computed tomography together formed the diagnostic basis. Amplified TCR beta CDR3 regions derived from RNA transcripts. Using the HTBI primer set, a first-round RT-PCR was run on the TCR CDR3. TCRdb independently ran MiXCR on the multiplex PCR reads; one entry per CDR3 protein. The sample gives hundreds of thousands of distinct CDR3 sequences, 45% of which show up once; less than 9% is in the top ten. Remarks on this clonotype: What it binds is not known.

The sequence was collected from an adult man with Graves' disease, either hyperthyroidism or ophthalmopathy (not recorded which). Material for sequencing was peripheral blood or thyroid tissue (not recorded which). The chain combines TRBV19 with TRBJ2-6; no clear D gene. The CDR3 nucleotides read TGTGCCAGTAGTGTAATTTCCTCTGGGGCCAACGTCCTGACTTTC. Translation gives CASSVISSGANVLTF.